The next 11 T cell receptor beta chains were all read from a single sample in a study of T cell responses to AZD1222 COVID-19 vaccine. Some clones are missing from TCRdb's copy, which holds only in-frame ones; the method was immunoSEQ multiplex PCR. Here the sample spans more than 100,000 clones, around 93% being singletons. The source was peripheral blood, collected 28 days after the second AZD1222 dose. The receptors were gathered from an adult who received the AZD1222 COVID-19 vaccine.

The chain combines TRBV27 with TRBJ2-7, with 7 bases matching TRBD1. CDR3 size: 14 residues. Germline lookup yields CDR1 MNHEY and CDR2 SMNVEV (reference sequence). V lost 6 bases, J lost 4 bases, and 9 bases stayed unmatched. CDR3: CASRRTTTGYEQYF. The CDR3 region has the DNA TGTGCCAGCAGACGAACCACGACAGGGTACGAGCAGTACTTC.

The chain uses TRBV3-1 (or the pseudogene TRBV3-2) and TRBJ1-1, with 8 bases fitting TRBD1. The CDR3 is 15 amino acids. Losses at the gene ends were 5 bases for V and 4 bases for J; bases not matched to a gene: 9. The germline V gene encodes CDR1 LGHDT and CDR2 YNNKEL (reference sequence). This CDR3 reads CASSGRTGRSTEAFF. The CDR3 DNA follows: TGTGCCAGCAGCGGACGGACAGGGAGGAGCACTGAAGCTTTCTTT.

This clone was observed a single time. The genes are TRBV7-9 and TRBJ2-1, with 9 positions matching TRBD2. The germline V gene has CDR1 SEHNR and CDR2 FQNEAQ (reference sequence). V shed 3 bases and J 7 bases; nucleotides not matched to a gene: 13. This CDR3 contains 17 residues. CDR3 sequence: CASSFRIGLAGWNEQFF. CDR3 in DNA: TGTGCCAGCAGCTTCCGCATCGGGCTAGCGGGATGGAATGAGCAGTTCTTC.

The chain links TRBV5-6 to TRBJ2-7; D remains ambiguous. In germline, CDR1 is SGHDT, CDR2 YYEEEE. The CDR3 loop spans 13 amino acids. V dropped 3 bases and J dropped 9 bases, with 16 bases sitting between them. This CDR3 is CASSSPPRQGQYF. The CDR3 DNA follows: TGTGCCAGCAGCTCGCCTCCCCGGCAAGGGCAGTACTTC.

The chain employs TRBV29-1 and TRBJ1-1; D ambiguous. Deletions cut 1 base from V and 0 bases from J, with 6 bases between. The CDR3 has 13 amino acids. In germline, CDR1 is SQVTM, CDR2 ANQGSEA. The CDR3 DNA reads as TGCAGCGTTGAAGGTTCCTTGAACACTGAAGCTTTCTTT. Its translation: CSVEGSLNTEAFF.

The chain carries TRBV5-1 and TRBJ2-2; 8 bases are shared with TRBD1. The CDR3 is 15 residues long. Germline trimming cut 6 bases from V and 1 base from J; bases unmatched to any gene: 5. CDR1 is SGHRS, CDR2 YFSETQ, per germline. CDR3: CASIQGTGNTGELFF. The CDR3 DNA reads as TGCGCCAGCATTCAGGGGACAGGGAACACCGGGGAGCTGTTTTTT.

The J gene is TRBJ2-7, the V gene TRBV20-1, with TRBD1 matching over 10 bases. CDR3 length: 11 amino acids. V gave up 6 bases and J gave up 11 bases; unmatched junction bases: 7. Germline lookup yields CDR1 DFQATT and CDR2 SNEGSKA (reference sequence). CDR3 sequence reads: CSADLGQGKYF. The CDR3 nucleotides are TGCAGTGCCGATCTGGGACAGGGGAAGTACTTC.

The V gene is TRBV6-1, the J gene TRBJ2-3; a weak D match, TRBD1 (5 bases). This CDR3 spans 13 amino acids. Trimming removed 3 bases at V and 8 bases at J, with 12 bases between. CDR1 and CDR2 from the germline V gene are MNHNS and SASEGT. The CDR3: CASSEVREVTQYF. The CDR3 region has the DNA TGTGCCAGCAGTGAGGTCAGGGAAGTTACGCAGTATTTT.

V is TRBV11-3 and J is TRBJ2-3, with 7 bases that match TRBD1. Germline V gene lookup returns CDR1 SGHNT and CDR2 YENEEA. The CDR3 contains 17 residues. Trimming cost V 3 bases and J 2 bases; bases outside gene matches: 11. This chain's CDR3 is CASSFHSTGRPTDTQYF. CDR3 sequence (DNA): TGTGCCAGCAGCTTCCACTCGACAGGGAGACCCACAGATACGCAGTATTTT. The variable domain in full, with the rest retrieved from reference TRBV11-3 and TRBJ2-3, is EAGVVQSPRYKIIEKKQPVAFWCNPISGHNTLYWYLQNLGQGPELLIRYENEEAVDDSQLPKDRFSAERLKGVDSTLKIQPAELGDSAVYLCASSFHSTGRPTDTQYFGPGTRLTVL.

The J gene is TRBJ2-6, the V gene TRBV5-6, with D possibly being TRBD1 (5 bases). Germline loops: CDR1 SGHDT, CDR2 YYEEEE. With 4 bases removed from V and 1 base from J, the gap between germline ends came to 21 bases. The CDR3 extends over 19 amino acids. In nucleotides, the CDR3 is TGTGCCAGCAGCCTTCTCGGCGACAGCTATTCGTCTGGGGCCAACGTCCTGACTTTC. This gives the protein CASSLLGDSYSSGANVLTF.

With regard to this clone: Since the CDR3 does not end with the conserved phenylalanine or tryptophan, this likely comes from a read error. This chain connects TRBV7-2 to TRBJ1-1; D gene uncertain. The V gene's germline CDR1 is SGHTA and CDR2 FQGNSA. Trimming pared 2 bases from V and 1 base from J, leaving 5 bases between. This CDR3 spans 13 amino acids. The CDR3 sequence: CASSLRGNTEAFL. In DNA form, the CDR3 reads TGTGCCAGCAGCTTACGGGGGAACACTGAAGCTTTCCTT.